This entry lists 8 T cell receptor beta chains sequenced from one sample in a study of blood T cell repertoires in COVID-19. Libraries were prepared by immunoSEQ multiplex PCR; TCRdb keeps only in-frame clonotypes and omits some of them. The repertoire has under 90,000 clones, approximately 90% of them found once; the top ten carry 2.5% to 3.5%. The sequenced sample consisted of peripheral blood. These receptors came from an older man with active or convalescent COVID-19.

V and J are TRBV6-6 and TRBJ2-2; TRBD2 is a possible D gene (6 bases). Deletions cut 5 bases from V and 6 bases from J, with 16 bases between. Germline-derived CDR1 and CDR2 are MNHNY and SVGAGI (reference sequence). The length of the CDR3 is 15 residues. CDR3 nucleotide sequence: TGTGCCAGCAGTCCGCCGACTAGGAGCGCCGGGGAGCTGTTTTTT. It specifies CASSPPTRSAGELFF.

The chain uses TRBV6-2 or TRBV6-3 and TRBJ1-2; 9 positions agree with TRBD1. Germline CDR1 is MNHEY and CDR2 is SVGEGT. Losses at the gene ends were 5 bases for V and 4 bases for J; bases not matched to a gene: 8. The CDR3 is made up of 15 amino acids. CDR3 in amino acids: CASSNKQGAGYGYTF. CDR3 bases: TGTGCCAGCAGTAACAAACAGGGGGCAGGCTATGGCTACACCTTC.

The CDR3 loop reads CASSPTGSREAFF. In nucleotides, the CDR3 is TGTGCCAGCAGCCCGACAGGTTCCCGAGAAGCTTTCTTT. The chain links TRBV7-9 to TRBJ1-1; a weak D match, TRBD1 (6 bases). Germline lookup yields CDR1 SEHNR and CDR2 FQNEAQ (reference sequence). V gave up 5 bases and J gave up 8 bases, with 15 bases separating them. The CDR3 sequence is 13 residues long.

The CDR3 DNA sequence: TGCGCCAGCAGCTCCACGGGGACAGGCACCTATGGCTACACCTTC. This sequence encodes CASSSTGTGTYGYTF. The genes are TRBV5-1 and TRBJ1-2; 8 bases match TRBD1. V lost 3 bases and J lost 4; bases outside the gene matches: 8. Germline CDR1 is SGHRS and CDR2 is YFSETQ. This CDR3 spans 15 amino acids.

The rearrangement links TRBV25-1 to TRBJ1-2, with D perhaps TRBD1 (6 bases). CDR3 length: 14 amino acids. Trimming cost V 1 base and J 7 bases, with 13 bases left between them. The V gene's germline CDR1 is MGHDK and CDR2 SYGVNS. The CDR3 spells CASSELSGETGYTF. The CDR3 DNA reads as TGTGCCAGCAGTGAATTGTCAGGGGAAACTGGCTACACCTTC.

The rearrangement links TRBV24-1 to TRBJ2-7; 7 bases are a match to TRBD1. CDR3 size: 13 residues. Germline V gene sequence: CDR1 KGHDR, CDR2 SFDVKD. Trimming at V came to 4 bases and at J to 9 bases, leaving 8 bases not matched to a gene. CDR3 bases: TGTGCCACCAGTGACCAGGGGGAACGGTTGCAGTACTTC. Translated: CATSDQGERLQYF.

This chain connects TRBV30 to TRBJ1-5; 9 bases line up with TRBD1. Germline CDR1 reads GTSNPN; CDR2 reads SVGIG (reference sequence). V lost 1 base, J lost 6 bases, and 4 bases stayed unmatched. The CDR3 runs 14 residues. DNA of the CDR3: TGTGCCTGGAGTGGGACAGGGGCTATTCAGCCCCAGCATTTT. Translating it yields CAWSGTGAIQPQHF.

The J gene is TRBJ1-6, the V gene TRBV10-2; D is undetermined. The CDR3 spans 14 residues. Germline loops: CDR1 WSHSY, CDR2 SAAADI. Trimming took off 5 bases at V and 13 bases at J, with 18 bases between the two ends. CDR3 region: CASSLTADRSPLHF. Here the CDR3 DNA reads TGCGCCAGCAGTCTTACAGCTGACCGCTCGCCCCTCCACTTT.